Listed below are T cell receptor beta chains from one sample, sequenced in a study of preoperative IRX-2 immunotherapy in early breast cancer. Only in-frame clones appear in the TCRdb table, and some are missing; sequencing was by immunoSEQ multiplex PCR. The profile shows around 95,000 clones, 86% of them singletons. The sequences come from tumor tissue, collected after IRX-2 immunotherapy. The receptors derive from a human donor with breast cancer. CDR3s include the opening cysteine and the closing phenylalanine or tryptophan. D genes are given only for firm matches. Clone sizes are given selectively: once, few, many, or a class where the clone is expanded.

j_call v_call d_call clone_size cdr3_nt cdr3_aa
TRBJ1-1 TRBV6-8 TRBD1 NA TGTGCCAGCAGTCCGGACAGGGGGAATGAAGCTTTCTTT CASSPDRGNEAFF
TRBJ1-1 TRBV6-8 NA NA TGTGCCAGCAGTGAGAGGAGCACTGAAGCTTTCTTT CASSERSTEAFF
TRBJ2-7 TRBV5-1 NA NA TGCGCCAGCAGCTTGGGGGGCTTCTCTAGCTCCTACGAGCAGTACTTC CASSLGGFSSSYEQYF
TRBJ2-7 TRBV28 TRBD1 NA TGTGCCAGCACCGCGACAGGGTCATATCGCGAGCAGTACTTC CASTATGSYREQYF
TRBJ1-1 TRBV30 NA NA TGTGCCTGGGATAAAAGACAGGCGAGGGGCACTGAAGCTTTCTTT CAWDKRQARGTEAFF
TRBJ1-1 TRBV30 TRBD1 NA TGTGCCTGGAGTAACTACCGGGACAGGGGGCTGAGCACTGAAGCTTTCTTT CAWSNYRDRGLSTEAFF
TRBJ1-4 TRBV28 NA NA TGTGCCAGCAGCATTACAACTAATGAAAAACTGTTTTTT CASSITTNEKLFF
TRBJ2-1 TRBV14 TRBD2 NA TGTGCCAGCAGCCAGCAAGGAGCGGGAGGTGCCGATGAGCAGTTCTTC CASSQQGAGGADEQFF
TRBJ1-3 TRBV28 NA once TGTGCCAGCAGGAAACTACGGCGCGGAAACACTATATATTTT CASRKLRRGNTIYF
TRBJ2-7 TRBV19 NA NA TGTGCCAGTAGTTTGGACGGACTTTACGAGCAGTACTTC CASSLDGLYEQYF
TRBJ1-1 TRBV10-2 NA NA TGCGCCAGCAGGGACACAATGAACACTGAAGCTTTCTTT CASRDTMNTEAFF
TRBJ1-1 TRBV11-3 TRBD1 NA TGTGCCAGCAGCCAAACGACAGGGAGGACTGAAGCTTTCTTT CASSQTTGRTEAFF
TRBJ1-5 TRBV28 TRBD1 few TGTGCCAGCAGCCATGGACAGGGCTTTCTTCAGCCCCAGCATTTT CASSHGQGFLQPQHF
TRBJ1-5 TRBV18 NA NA TGTGCCAGCTCAGACACTGCAGGGAAGGGTCAGCCCCAGCATTTT CASSDTAGKGQPQHF
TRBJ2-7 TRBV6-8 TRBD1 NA TGTGCCACCACCCGGGGACAGGGGTACGAGCAGTACTTC CATTRGQGYEQYF
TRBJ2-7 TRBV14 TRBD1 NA TGTGCCAGCAGCCAAGCTACAGGGGCGGTCTACGAGCAGTACTTC CASSQATGAVYEQYF
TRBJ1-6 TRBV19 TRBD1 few TGTGCCAGTAGTACCCTGGGACAGGGTGTCTCGTCACCCCTCCACTTT CASSTLGQGVSSPLHF
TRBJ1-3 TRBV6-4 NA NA TGTGCCAGCAGTGGGCGGGGGGGAATCTCTGGAAACACCATATATTTT CASSGRGGISGNTIYF
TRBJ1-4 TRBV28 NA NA TGTGCCAGCAGCCTCGGCGCTAGAGAAAAACTGTTTTTT CASSLGAREKLFF
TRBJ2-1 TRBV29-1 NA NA TGCAGCGTTGAGGTCGGAGTTTGGTACAATGAGCAGTTCTTC CSVEVGVWYNEQFF
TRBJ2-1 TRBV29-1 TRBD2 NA TGCAGCGTTGAAAGGGCTAGCGGGAGTATCTACAATGAGCAGTTCTTC CSVERASGSIYNEQFF
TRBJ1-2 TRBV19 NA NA TGTGCCAGTGAAGACGCAGGGGTAGGCTATGGCTACACCTTC CASEDAGVGYGYTF
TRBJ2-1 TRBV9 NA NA TGTGCCAGCAGCTACAGGGTAGAGAATGAGCAGTTCTTC CASSYRVENEQFF
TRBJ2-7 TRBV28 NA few TGTGCCAGCATCCTCCGCGGAAACTTCGAGCAGTACTTC CASILRGNFEQYF
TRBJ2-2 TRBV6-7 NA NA TGTGCCAGCAGTTACTTCGACGGGGAGCTGTTTTTT CASSYFDGELFF
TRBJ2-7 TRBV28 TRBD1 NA TGTGCCAGCACCTCTGGTGGGACAGGGGGCCTCGAGCAGTACTTC CASTSGGTGGLEQYF